This T cell receptor beta chain was profiled in a study of OX40 agonist ivuxolimab in advanced cancers. In the study overall: Partial responses were achieved by three patients: one hepatocellular carcinoma, two cutaneous melanoma.

Sequencing used immunoSEQ multiplex PCR; TCRdb keeps in-frame clones, though not all of them. Here the sample spans about 31,000 clones, 75% to 90% being singletons. Germline values: CDR1 KGHSH, CDR2 LQKENI. The length of the CDR3 is 16 residues. V was pared by 3 bases and J by 5 bases, with 18 bases between. The sequencing used CD4+ or CD8+ T cells sorted from blood, collected in a trial of the OX40 agonist ivuxolimab. The origin of this receptor is an adult with an advanced solid tumor such as melanoma, head and neck, liver or kidney cancer. The chain links TRBV18 to TRBJ2-3; a weak D match, TRBD2 (5 bases). The CDR3 reads CASSPLPRRALDTQYF. The CDR3 DNA reads as TGTGCCAGCTCACCTTTGCCTAGGCGGGCCCTAGATACGCAGTATTTT.